This T cell receptor beta chain stems from a study of T-cell reconstitution after alpha-beta-depleted transplantation in children (dated by TCRdb to the mid-2010s). Background on the whole study: Using TCR repertoire profiling, the study quantitatively followed how T-cell immune reconstitution unfolded in children after TCRalphabeta/CD19-depleted allogeneic hematopoietic cell transplantation.

From the cysteine through the phenylalanine, the CDR3 covers 16 amino acids. Just CDR3 DNA is preserved here, 48 bases in frame from base 1. A distance of 14 bases separates the germline ends of V and J, which lose 2 bases and 3 bases respectively. This clonotype occurred many times. Its antigen target is currently unknown. No base quality values were provided; no much bigger clone lies one nucleotide off. The protocol used for the library was PCR. Instrument on record: Illumina HiSeq 2500. TCR library preparation used molecular barcoding, with unique molecular identifiers applied to normalize quantification of the TCRbeta repertoire. TCRdb's own reprocessing of the public reads used fastp at Q25 and MiXCR and kept productive beta chains. Rows are combined by CDR3 protein, so each entry shows the most common genes and DNA. The sample table shows more than 150,000 distinct CDR3 sequences, and about 15% are seen once. The biggest ten clones account for approximately 13% of the sample.

Sequenced here: PBMCs from the stem cell graft donor, sampled from the stem cell graft. The receptor comes from a human donor who donated a stem cell graft to a child with acute lymphoblastic leukemia. The chain is assembled from TRBV12-3 or TRBV12-4 and TRBJ2-1; too little of a D gene remains to name it. CDR3 protein: CASSLRERTVYNEQFF. At the DNA level, the sequence is TGTGCCAGCAGTTTACGTGAGAGGACGGTCTACAATGAGCAGTTCTTC.